This T cell receptor beta chain was observed in a study of cytomegalovirus exposure and HLA in healthy donors. The germline CDR1 and CDR2 sequences are SEHNR and FQNEAQ (reference sequence). CDR3 size: 18 residues. The J segment lost 6 bases and the V segment lost 5 bases, leaving 17 bases of the junction unmatched. General observations from the study: A later analysis reportedly identified an Asian-associated ancestry cluster as carrying fewer N-insertions than the roughly 720-donor mean. A previous analysis found most TCR beta V segments productive roughly 87% or roughly 30% of the time.

Remarks on this clone: Its cognate antigen is unknown.

60 Vbeta and 13 Jbeta primers were used in PCR. The table came from immunoSEQ multiplex PCR; TCRdb's copy has only in-frame clones and leaves some out. Of around 150,000 clones in the sample, 55% to 75% were seen once. This clonotype originated in a woman in her fifties or sixties in good health and CMV-seropositive. J is TRBJ2-7 and V is TRBV7-9; 12 bases match TRBD2. The source material was PBMCs. The CDR3 DNA follows: TGTGCCAGCAGCAAACGACGGCGGACTAGCGGGGAGGGTGTCGAGCAGTACTTC. This sequence encodes CASSKRRRTSGEGVEQYF.